The 2 T cell receptor beta chains in this list originate from one sample, sequenced in a study of T cell clones after liver transplantation. Profiling relied on immunoSEQ multiplex PCR, and the TCRdb table lists in-frame clones only, not all of them. The sample holds 6,000 to 9,000 clones, 80% seen once. This specimen consisted of CD8+ T cells from blood, obtained before liver transplant. These receptors were collected from a human donor who received a liver transplant.

This chain connects TRBV7-9 to TRBJ2-3; 7 nucleotides align to TRBD1. The germline V gene has CDR1 SEHNR and CDR2 FQNEAQ (reference sequence). This CDR3 has 14 residues. After removal of 2 bases from V and 1 base from J, the junction contained 0 bases not matched to a gene. The DNA of the CDR3 is TGTGCCAGCAGCTTACAGGGGGGCACAGATACGCAGTATTTT. The encoded protein is CASSLQGGTDTQYF. The complete variable domain, with remaining parts taken from reference TRBV7-9 and TRBJ2-3, reads DTGVSQNPRHKITKRGQNVTFRCDPISEHNRLYWYRQTLGQGPEFLTYFQNEAQLEKSRLLSDRFSAERPKGSFSTLEIQRTEQGDSAMYLCASSLQGGTDTQYFGPGTRLTVL.

The rearrangement joins TRBV27 to TRBJ1-1; tentative D call: TRBD1 (6 bases). This CDR3 is 15 amino acids long. Per the germline V gene, CDR1 is MNHEY and CDR2 is SMNVEV (reference sequence). V lost 6 bases and J lost 1, with 15 bases in between. The chain's CDR3 is CASRKGTTGNTEAFF. CDR3 nucleotides: TGTGCCAGCAGAAAGGGGACGACAGGGAACACTGAAGCTTTCTTT.